Listed here are 3 T cell receptor beta chains from one sample, sequenced in a study of control samples from healthy donors and cancer patients. The protocol was immunoSEQ multiplex PCR, while the TCRdb copy is restricted to in-frame clones and leaves out a portion. This repertoire shows around 77,000 clones, almost 95% found once; its top ten account for 5.8%. Sequenced sample: blood. These receptors were collected from a woman in her sixties in good health.

This clone was detected only a few times. V is TRBV15 and J is TRBJ1-3; 9 bases map to TRBD1. Germline V gene data show CDR1 as LNHNV and CDR2 as YYDKDF (reference sequence). The CDR3 sequence is 14 residues long. V shed 5 bases, J shed 4 bases, and the junction held 3 bases outside the gene matches. Here the CDR3 reads CATSGTGLGNTIYF. The CDR3 DNA sequence: TGTGCCACCAGCGGGACAGGGCTAGGAAACACCATATATTTT. The whole variable domain, remainder taken from reference TRBV15 and TRBJ1-3, is DAMVIQNPRYQVTQFGKPVTLSCSQTLNHNVMYWYQQKSSQAPKLLFHYYDKDFNNEADTPDNFQSRRPNTSFCFLDIRSPGLGDTAMYLCATSGTGLGNTIYFGEGSWLTVV.

The chain uses TRBV27 and TRBJ1-2, with D possibly being TRBD1 (5 bases). Trimming shortened V by 1 base and J by 6 bases, and 9 bases separated the two germline ends. Looked up from germline, CDR1 is MNHEY and CDR2 is SMNVEV (reference sequence). CDR3 length: 13 residues. DNA for the CDR3: TGTGCCAGCAGTTTATGGGGGGGAGATGGCTACACCTTC. This codes for CASSLWGGDGYTF.

V and J are TRBV6-5 and TRBJ2-2; no firm D call. V was clipped by 3 bases and J by 7 bases, with 12 bases between them. Germline V gene sequence: CDR1 MNHEY, CDR2 SVGAGI. There are 14 residues in the CDR3. For the CDR3, the DNA is TGTGCCAGCAGTTATGGTTTGTGGGGCGGGGAGCTGTTTTTT. Translated, it gives CASSYGLWGGELFF.